This T cell receptor beta chain stems from a study of OX40 agonist ivuxolimab in advanced cancers. Turning to the study itself: Six ivuxolimab dose levels, 0.01 to 10 mg/kg, were given intravenously every 2 weeks. Patients in dose escalation had liver, melanoma, kidney or head and neck cancers. One hepatocellular carcinoma and a couple of cutaneous melanoma patients partially responded.

The assay was immunoSEQ multiplex PCR, and TCRdb's table has in-frame clones only and misses some. In the table there are some 81,000 clones, just over 85% of which are singletons. The CDR3 length is 15 residues. Germline V gene data show CDR1 as ENHRY and CDR2 as SYGVKD. Study findings and constraints: Low normalized clonal expansion also occurred in some nonresponding patients.

As to this clone: Its antigen is not identified.

This material consisted of CD4+ or CD8+ T cells sorted from blood, taken in a trial of the OX40 agonist ivuxolimab. The origin of this receptor is an adult with an advanced solid tumor such as melanoma, head and neck, liver or kidney cancer. This chain uses TRBV10-3 with TRBJ2-5, with D hard to call. With the DNA end fitting TRBJ2-7 better, the J assignment may be wrong. The CDR3: CAIKKNSGSSYEQYF. In DNA form, the CDR3 reads TGTGCCATCAAGAAAAACTCCGGTAGCTCCTACGAGCAGTACTTC.